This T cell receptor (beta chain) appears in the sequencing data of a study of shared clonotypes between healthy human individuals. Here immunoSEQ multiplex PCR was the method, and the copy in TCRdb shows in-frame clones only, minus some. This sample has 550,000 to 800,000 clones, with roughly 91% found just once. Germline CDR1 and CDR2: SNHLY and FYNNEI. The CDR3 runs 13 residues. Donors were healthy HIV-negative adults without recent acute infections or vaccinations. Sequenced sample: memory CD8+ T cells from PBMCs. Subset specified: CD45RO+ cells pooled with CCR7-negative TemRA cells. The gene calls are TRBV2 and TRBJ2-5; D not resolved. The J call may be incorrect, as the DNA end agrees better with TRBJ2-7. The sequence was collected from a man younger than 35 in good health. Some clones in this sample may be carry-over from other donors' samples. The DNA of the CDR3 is TGTGCCAGCAGTGAATTCTACCCCTACGAGCAGTACTTC. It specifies CASSEFYPYEQYF.